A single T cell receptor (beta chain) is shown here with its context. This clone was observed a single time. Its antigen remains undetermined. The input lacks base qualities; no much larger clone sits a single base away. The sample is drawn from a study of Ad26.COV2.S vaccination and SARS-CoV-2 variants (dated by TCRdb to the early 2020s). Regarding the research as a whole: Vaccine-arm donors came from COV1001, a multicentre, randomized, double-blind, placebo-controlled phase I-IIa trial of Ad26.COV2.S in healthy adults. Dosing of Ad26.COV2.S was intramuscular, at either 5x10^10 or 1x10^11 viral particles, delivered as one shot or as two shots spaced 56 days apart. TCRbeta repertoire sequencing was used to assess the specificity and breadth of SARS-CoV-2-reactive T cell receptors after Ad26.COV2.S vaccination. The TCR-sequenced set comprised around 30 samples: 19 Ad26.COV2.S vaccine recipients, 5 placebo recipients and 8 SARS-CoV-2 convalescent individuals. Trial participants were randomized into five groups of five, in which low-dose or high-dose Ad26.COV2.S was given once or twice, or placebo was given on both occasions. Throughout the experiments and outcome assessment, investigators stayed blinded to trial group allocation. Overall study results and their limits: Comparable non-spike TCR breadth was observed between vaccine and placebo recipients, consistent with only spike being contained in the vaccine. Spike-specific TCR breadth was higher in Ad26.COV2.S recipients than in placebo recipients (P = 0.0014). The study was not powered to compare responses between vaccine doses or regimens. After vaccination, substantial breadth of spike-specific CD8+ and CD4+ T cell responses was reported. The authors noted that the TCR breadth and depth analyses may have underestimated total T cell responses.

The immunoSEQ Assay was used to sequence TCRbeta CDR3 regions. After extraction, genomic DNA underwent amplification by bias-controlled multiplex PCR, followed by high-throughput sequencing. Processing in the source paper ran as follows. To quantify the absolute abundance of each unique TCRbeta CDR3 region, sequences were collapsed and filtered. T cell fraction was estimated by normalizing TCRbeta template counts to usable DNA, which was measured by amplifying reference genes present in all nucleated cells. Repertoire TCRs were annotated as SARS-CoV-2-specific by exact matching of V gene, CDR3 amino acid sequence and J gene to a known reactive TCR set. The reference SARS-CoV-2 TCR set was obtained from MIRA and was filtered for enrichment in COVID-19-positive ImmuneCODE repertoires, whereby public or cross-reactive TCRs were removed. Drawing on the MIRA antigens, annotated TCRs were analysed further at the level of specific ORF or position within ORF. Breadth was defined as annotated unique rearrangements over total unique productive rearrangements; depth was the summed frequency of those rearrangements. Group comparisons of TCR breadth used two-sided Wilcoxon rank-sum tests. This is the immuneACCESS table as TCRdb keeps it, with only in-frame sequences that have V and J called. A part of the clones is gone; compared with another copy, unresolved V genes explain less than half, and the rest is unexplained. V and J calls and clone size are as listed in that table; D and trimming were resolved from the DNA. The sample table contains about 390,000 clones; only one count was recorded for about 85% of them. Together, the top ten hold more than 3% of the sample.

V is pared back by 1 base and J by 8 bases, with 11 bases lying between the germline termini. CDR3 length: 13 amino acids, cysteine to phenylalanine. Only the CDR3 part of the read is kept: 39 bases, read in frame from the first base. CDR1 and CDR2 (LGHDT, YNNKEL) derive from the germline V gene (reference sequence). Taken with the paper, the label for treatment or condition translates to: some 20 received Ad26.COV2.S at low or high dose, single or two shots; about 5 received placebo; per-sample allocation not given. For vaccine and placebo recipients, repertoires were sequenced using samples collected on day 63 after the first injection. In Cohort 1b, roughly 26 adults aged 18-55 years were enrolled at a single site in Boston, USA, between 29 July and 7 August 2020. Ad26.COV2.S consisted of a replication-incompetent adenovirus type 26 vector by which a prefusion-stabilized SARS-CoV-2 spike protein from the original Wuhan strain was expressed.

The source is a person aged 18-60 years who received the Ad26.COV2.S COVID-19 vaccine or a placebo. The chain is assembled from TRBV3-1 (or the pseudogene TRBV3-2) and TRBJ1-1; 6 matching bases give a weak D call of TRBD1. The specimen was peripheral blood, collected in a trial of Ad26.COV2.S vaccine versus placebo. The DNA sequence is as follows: TGTGCCAGCAGCCAAGGTATGGGGGCAGAAGCTTTCTTT. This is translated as CASSQGMGAEAFF.